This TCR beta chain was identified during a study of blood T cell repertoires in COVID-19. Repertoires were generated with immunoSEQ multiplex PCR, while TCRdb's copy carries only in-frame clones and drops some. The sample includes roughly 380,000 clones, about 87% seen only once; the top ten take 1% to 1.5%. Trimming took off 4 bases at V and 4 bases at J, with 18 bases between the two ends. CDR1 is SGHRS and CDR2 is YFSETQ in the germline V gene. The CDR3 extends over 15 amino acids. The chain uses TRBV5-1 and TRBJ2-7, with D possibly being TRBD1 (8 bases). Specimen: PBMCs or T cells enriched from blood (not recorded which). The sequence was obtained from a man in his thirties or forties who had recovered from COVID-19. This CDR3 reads CASSQRQGRGYEQYF. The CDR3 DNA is TGCGCCAGCAGCCAAAGACAGGGGCGGGGGTACGAGCAGTACTTC.